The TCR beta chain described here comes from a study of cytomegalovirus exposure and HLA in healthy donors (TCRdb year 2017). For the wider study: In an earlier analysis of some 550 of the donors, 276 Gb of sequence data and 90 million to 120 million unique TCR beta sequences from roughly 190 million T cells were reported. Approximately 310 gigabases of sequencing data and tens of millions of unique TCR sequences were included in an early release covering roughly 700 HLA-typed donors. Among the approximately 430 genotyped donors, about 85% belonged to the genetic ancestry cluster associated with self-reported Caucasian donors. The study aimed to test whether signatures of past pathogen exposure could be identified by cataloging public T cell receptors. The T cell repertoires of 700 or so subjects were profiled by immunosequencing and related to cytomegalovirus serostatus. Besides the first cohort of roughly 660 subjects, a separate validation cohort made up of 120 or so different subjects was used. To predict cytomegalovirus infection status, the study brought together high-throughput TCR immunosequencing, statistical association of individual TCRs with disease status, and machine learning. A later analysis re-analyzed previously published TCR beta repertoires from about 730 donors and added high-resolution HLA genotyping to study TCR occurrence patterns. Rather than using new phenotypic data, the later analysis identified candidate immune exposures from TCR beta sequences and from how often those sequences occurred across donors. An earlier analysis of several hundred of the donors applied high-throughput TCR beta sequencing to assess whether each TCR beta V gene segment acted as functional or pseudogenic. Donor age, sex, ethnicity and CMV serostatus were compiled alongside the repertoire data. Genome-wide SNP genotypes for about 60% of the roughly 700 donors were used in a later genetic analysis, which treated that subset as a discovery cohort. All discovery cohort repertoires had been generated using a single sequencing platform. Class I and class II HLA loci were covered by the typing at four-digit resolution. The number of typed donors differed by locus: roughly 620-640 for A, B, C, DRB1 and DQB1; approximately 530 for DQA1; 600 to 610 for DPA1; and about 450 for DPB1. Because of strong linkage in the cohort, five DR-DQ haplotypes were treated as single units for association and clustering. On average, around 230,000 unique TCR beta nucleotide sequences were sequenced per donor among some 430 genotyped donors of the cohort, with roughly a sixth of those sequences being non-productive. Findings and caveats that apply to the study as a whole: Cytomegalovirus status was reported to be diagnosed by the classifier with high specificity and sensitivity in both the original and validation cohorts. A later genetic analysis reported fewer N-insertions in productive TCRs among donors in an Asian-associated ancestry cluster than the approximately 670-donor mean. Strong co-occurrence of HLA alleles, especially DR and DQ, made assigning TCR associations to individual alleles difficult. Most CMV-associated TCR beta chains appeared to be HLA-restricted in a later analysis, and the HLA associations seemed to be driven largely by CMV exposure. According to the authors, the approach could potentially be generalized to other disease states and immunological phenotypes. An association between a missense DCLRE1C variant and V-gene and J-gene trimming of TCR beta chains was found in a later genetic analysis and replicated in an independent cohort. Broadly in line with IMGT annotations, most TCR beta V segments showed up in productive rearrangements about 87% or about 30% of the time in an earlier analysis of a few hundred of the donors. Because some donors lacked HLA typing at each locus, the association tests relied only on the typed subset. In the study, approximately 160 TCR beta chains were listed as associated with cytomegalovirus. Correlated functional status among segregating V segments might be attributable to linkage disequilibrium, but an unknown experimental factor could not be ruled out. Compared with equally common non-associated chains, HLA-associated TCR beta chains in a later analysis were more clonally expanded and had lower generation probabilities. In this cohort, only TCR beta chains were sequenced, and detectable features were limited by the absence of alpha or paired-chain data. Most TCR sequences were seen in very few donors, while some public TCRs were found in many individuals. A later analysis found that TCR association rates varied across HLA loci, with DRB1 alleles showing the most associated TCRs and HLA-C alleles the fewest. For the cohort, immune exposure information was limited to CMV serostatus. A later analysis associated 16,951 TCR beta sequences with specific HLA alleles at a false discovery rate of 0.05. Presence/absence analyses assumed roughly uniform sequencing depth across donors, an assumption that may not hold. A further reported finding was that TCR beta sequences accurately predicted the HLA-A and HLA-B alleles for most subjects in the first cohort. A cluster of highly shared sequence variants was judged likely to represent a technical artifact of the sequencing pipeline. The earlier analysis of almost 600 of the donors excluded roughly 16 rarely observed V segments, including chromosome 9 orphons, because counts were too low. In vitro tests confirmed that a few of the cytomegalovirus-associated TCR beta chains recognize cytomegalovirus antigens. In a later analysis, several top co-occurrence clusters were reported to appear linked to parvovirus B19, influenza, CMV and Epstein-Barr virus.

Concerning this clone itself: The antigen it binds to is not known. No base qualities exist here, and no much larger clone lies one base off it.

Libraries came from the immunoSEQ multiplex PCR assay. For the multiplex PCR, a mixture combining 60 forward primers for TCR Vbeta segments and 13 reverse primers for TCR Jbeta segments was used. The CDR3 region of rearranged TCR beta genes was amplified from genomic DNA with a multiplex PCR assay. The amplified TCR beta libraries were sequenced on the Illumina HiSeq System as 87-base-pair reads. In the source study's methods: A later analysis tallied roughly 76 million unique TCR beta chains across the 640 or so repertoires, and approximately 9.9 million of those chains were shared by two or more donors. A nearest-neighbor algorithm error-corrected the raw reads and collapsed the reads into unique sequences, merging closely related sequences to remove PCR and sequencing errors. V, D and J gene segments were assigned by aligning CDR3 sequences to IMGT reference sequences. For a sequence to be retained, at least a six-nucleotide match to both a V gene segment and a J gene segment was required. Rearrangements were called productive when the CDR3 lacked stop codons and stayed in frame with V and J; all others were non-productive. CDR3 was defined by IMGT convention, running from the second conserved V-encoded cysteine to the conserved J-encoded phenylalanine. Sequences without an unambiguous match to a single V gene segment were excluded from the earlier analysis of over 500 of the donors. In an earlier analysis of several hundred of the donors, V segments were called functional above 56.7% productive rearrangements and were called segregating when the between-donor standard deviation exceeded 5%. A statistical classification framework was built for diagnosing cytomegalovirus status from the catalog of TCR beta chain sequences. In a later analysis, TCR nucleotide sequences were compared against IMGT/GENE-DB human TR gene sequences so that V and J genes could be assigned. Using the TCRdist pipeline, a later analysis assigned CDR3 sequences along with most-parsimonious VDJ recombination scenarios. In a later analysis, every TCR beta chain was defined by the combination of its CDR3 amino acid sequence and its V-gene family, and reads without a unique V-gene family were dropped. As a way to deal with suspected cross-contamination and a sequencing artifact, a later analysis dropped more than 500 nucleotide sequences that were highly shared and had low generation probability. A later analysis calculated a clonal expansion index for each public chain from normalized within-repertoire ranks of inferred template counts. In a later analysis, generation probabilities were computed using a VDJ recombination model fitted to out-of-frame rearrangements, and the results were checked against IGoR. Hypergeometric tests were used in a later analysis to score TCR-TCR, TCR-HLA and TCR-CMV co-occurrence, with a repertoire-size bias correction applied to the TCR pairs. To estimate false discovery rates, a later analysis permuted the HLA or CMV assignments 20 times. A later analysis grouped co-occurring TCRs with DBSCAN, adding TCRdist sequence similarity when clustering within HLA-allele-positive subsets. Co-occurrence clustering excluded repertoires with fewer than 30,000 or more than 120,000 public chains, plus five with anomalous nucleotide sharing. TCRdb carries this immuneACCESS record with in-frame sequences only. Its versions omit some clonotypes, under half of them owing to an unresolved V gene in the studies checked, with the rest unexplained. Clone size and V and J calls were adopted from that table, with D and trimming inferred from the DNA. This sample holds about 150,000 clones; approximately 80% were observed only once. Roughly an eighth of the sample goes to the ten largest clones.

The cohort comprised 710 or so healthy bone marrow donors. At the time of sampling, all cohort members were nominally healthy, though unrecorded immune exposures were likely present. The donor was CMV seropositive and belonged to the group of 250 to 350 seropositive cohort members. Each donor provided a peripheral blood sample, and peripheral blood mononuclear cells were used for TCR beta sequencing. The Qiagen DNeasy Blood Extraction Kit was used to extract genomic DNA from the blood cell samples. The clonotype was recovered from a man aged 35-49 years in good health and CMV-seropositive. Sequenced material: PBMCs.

The CDR3 in this case is CASSESAALSSYNEQFF. The bases read TGCGCCAGCAGTGAGTCCGCCGCCCTGAGCTCCTACAATGAGCAGTTCTTC. Recombination connected TRBV10-1 to TRBJ2-1, with no confidently assigned D gene. Its CDR3 holds 17 amino acids, cysteine through phenylalanine. CDR3 DNA only is kept here, 51 bases in frame from base 1. V is pared back by 0 bases and J by 0 bases, with 12 bases lying between the germline termini. CDR1 and CDR2, looked up from the germline V gene (reference sequence), are WNHNN and SYGVQD.